Each of the 30 T cell receptor beta chains below was sequenced from the same sample in a study of blood T cell repertoires in COVID-19. Profiled with immunoSEQ multiplex PCR; TCRdb holds only in-frame clones, not every one. The data hold roughly 300,000 clones, with around 87% observed a single time. Sequenced input: PBMCs or T cells enriched from blood (not recorded which). These receptors came from a woman aged 25 to 39 who had recovered from COVID-19.

This chain connects TRBV7-2 to TRBJ1-1; 8 nucleotides align to TRBD1. Germline CDR1 and CDR2: SGHTA and FQGNSA. This CDR3 spans 14 amino acids. The V segment lost 3 bases and the J segment 6 bases; nucleotides outside the gene matches: 6. This CDR3 reads CASSFAGGYAEAFF. DNA for the CDR3: TGTGCCAGCAGCTTCGCAGGGGGCTATGCTGAAGCTTTCTTT. The whole variable domain, filled in from reference TRBV7-2 and TRBJ1-1, reads GAGVSQSPSNKVTEKGKDVELRCDPISGHTALYWYRQSLGQGLEFLIYFQGNSAPDKSGLPSDRFSAERTGGSVSTLTIQRTQQEDSAVYLCASSFAGGYAEAFFGQGTRLTVV.

This chain uses TRBV7-9 with TRBJ1-1, with a possible D match to TRBD1 (5 bases). This CDR3 spans 17 amino acids. CDR1 and CDR2 from the germline V gene are SEHNR and FQNEAQ (reference sequence). Trimming removed 7 bases from V and 0 bases from J, with 21 bases in between. DNA for the CDR3: TGTGCCAGCACCAAATGGCAGGGCGACTTCATGAACACTGAAGCTTTCTTT. Translation gives CASTKWQGDFMNTEAFF. The whole variable domain, filled in from reference TRBV7-9 and TRBJ1-1, reads DTGVSQNPRHKITKRGQNVTFRCDPISEHNRLYWYRQTLGQGPEFLTYFQNEAQLEKSRLLSDRFSAERPKGSFSTLEIQRTEQGDSAMYLCASTKWQGDFMNTEAFFGQGTRLTVV.

This chain links TRBV11-2 with TRBJ1-6; D is uncertain. Germline V gene data show CDR1 as SGHAT and CDR2 as FQNNGV. The length of the CDR3 is 16 residues. The V end lost 2 bases, the J end lost 5 bases, and 13 bases lay between the germline ends. CDR3 DNA: TGTGCCAGCAGCTTATCAGGACTCAGAGATAATTCACCCCTCCACTTT. Amino acid sequence: CASSLSGLRDNSPLHF. The whole variable domain, filled in from reference TRBV11-2 and TRBJ1-6, reads EAGVAQSPRYKIIEKRQSVAFWCNPISGHATLYWYQQILGQGPKLLIQFQNNGVVDDSQLPKDRFSAERLKGVDSTLKIQPAKLEDSAVYLCASSLSGLRDNSPLHFGNGTRLTVT.

This chain connects TRBV2 to TRBJ1-3, with D tentatively TRBD1 (5 bases). Per germline, CDR1 SNHLY and CDR2 FYNNEI. V was pared by 3 bases and J by 0 bases, with 9 bases between. The CDR3 consists of 15 residues. CDR3 DNA sequence: TGTGCCAGCAGTGATGGCAGGGCCTCTGGAAACACCATATATTTT. Residues: CASSDGRASGNTIYF.

The chain joins TRBV5-8 to TRBJ1-6, with D possibly matching TRBD1 (5 bases). This CDR3 has 11 residues. Germline V gene sequence: CDR1 SGHTS, CDR2 YDEGEE. Deletions cut 8 bases from V and 8 bases from J, with 8 bases between. The CDR3 DNA reads TGTGCCAGTTTCAGGGATTCACCCCTCCACTTT. It codes for CASFRDSPLHF.

This clone was detected a few times. The V and J genes are TRBV13 and TRBJ1-1; TRBD1 might be the D (6 bases). This CDR3 is built from 18 residues. Trimming pared 5 bases from V and 0 bases from J, leaving 22 bases between. Looked up from germline, CDR1 is PRHDT and CDR2 is FYEKMQ (reference sequence). As DNA, the CDR3 is TGTGCCAGCAGCCCCGAAGGGACACAAATACCTATGAACACTGAAGCTTTCTTT. Its protein product is CASSPEGTQIPMNTEAFF.

The J gene is TRBJ2-2, the V gene TRBV7-2; the match to TRBD1 covers 8 bases. V shed 3 bases and J 6 bases; nucleotides not matched to a gene: 0. CDR1 is SGHTA and CDR2 is FQGNSA in the germline V gene. This CDR3 is built from 13 residues. The CDR3 coding sequence is TGTGCCAGCAGCTTGGGACAGGCCGGGGAGCTGTTTTTT. Residues: CASSLGQAGELFF.

The CDR3 loop reads CATSREPDSEQYF. The CDR3 DNA reads as TGTGCCACCAGCAGAGAGCCCGACAGTGAGCAGTACTTC. This chain uses TRBV15 with TRBJ2-7; tentatively, D is TRBD1 (5 bases). V was shortened by 0 bases and J by 7 bases, with 10 bases between the two germline ends. The germline CDR1 and CDR2 sequences are LNHNV and YYDKDF (reference sequence). The CDR3 extends over 13 amino acids.

This chain connects TRBV29-1 to TRBJ1-1, with 11 positions matching TRBD1. CDR1 and CDR2 (germline): SQVTM, ANQGSEA. Losses at the gene ends were 4 bases for V and 10 bases for J; bases not matched to a gene: 2. This CDR3 is built from 11 residues. The CDR3 sequence: CSVGDRGTAFF. Here the CDR3 DNA reads TGCAGCGTTGGGGACAGGGGGACAGCTTTCTTT.

In DNA, the CDR3 is TGTGCCAGCAGCTTAGTCGGGGGGAATGAGCAGTTCTTC. This codes for CASSLVGGNEQFF. V is TRBV11-3 and J is TRBJ2-1; 7 positions agree with TRBD2. Per the germline V gene, CDR1 is SGHNT and CDR2 is YENEEA. The CDR3 consists of 13 residues. With 1 base clipped from V and 7 bases from J, the junction kept 1 base outside the gene matches.

The chain has TRBV27 and TRBJ1-2, with D possibly TRBD1 on 5 matching bases. CDR3 length: 17 residues. Germline values: CDR1 MNHEY, CDR2 SMNVEV (reference sequence). Trimming removed 0 bases at V and 3 bases at J, with 17 bases between. The CDR3 here is CASSLSGGSGYYYGYTF. CDR3 bases: TGTGCCAGCAGTTTATCGGGGGGATCGGGGTATTACTATGGCTACACCTTC.

The chain recombines TRBV7-9 with TRBJ1-4; possible D gene TRBD1, 5 bases. Deletions cut 5 bases from V and 6 bases from J, with 16 bases between. This CDR3 has 15 residues. The germline gives CDR1 SEHNR, CDR2 FQNEAQ (reference sequence). CDR3 protein: CASSPSAGVYEKLFF. Here the CDR3 DNA reads TGTGCCAGCAGCCCCTCTGCGGGGGTATATGAAAAACTGTTTTTT.

The chain has TRBV3-1 (or the pseudogene TRBV3-2) and TRBJ2-7; TRBD2 agrees at 7 bases. Germline CDR1 is LGHDT and CDR2 is YNNKEL (reference sequence). The V segment lost 2 bases and the J segment 3 bases; nucleotides outside the gene matches: 7. The CDR3 is 15 amino acids. In nucleotides, the CDR3 is TGTGCCAGCAGCCAAATGGTGGCGGGGGACTACGAGCAGTACTTC. Protein product: CASSQMVAGDYEQYF.

This clone showed up just once. The germline gene is not matched at one end of the junction; a read error may be the cause. The V call is TRBV10-2, the J call TRBJ2-1, with 7 bases fitting TRBD2. This CDR3 has 13 residues. The germline V gene has CDR1 WSHSY and CDR2 SAAADI. CDR3 sequence (DNA): TGCGCCAGCGGGGGGACTACAGTAAATGGGCAGTTCTTC. As protein: CASGGTTVNGQFF.

The genes are TRBV6-5 and TRBJ1-4; 9 bases fit TRBD1. The germline gives CDR1 MNHEY, CDR2 SVGAGI. The CDR3 has 15 residues. V was pared by 6 bases and J by 4 bases, with 6 bases of the junction left unmatched. The CDR3 DNA is TGTGCCAGCAGAGCTAAGACAGGGGGTAATGAAAAACTGTTTTTT. Its translation: CASRAKTGGNEKLFF.

The V call is TRBV6-2 or TRBV6-3, the J call TRBJ1-2; D not certain. The germline V gene has CDR1 MNHEY and CDR2 SVGEGT. This CDR3 comprises 12 residues. V lost 3 bases, J lost 8 bases, and 10 bases lay in between. CDR3 in DNA: TGTGCCAGCAGTTATGGAGTCTCCGGCTACACCTTC. This codes for CASSYGVSGYTF.

This chain's CDR3 is CASSQLAGYYEQYF. In nucleotides, the CDR3 is TGTGCCAGCAGCCAACTAGCGGGATACTACGAGCAGTACTTC. The gene calls are TRBV3-1 (or the pseudogene TRBV3-2) and TRBJ2-7; 9 bases fit TRBD2. V gave up 2 bases and J gave up 3 bases; unmatched junction bases: 2. Germline assignment: CDR1 LGHDT and CDR2 YNNKEL (reference sequence). CDR3 length: 14 residues.

Points on this clone: This CDR3 is also generated by other DNA sequences in the sample. The chain employs TRBV5-1 and TRBJ1-1; D is unclear. V shed 0 bases and J shed 2 bases, with 5 bases lying between them. This CDR3 has 13 residues. Germline V lookup: CDR1 SGHRS, CDR2 YFSETQ. The DNA for the CDR3 is TGCGCCAGCAGCTTGGCGGGAAACACTGAAGCTTTCTTT. Translating it yields CASSLAGNTEAFF.

The chain is built from TRBV4-2 and TRBJ1-1, with 12 bases fitting TRBD1. The CDR3 contains 17 residues. The ends lost 0 bases at V and 0 bases at J; junction bases unmatched: 2. Per germline, CDR1 LGHNA and CDR2 YNFKEQ. The DNA for the CDR3 is TGTGCCAGCAGCCAAGAAGGGACAGGGGGCATGAACACTGAAGCTTTCTTT. This encodes CASSQEGTGGMNTEAFF.

The V gene is TRBV18, the J gene TRBJ2-7; no firm D call. Between the trimmed V and J ends, which lost 3 bases and 0 bases, there was a span of 6 bases. The CDR3 totals 13 residues. Germline lookup yields CDR1 KGHSH and CDR2 LQKENI. The CDR3 loop is CASSPTYSYEQYF. The CDR3 DNA follows: TGTGCCAGCTCACCTACATACTCCTACGAGCAGTACTTC.

This chain uses TRBV19 with TRBJ2-7; no firm D call. The germline CDR1 and CDR2 sequences are LNHDA and SQIVND (reference sequence). The V gene lost 5 bases and the J gene lost 3 bases, with 11 bases spanning the gap. This CDR3 comprises 13 residues. In DNA, the CDR3 is TGTGCCAGTAGTCTCGCAGGCGTCTACGAGCAGTACTTC. Residues: CASSLAGVYEQYF.

This chain joins TRBV25-1 and TRBJ2-7; D may be TRBD1 (6 bases). CDR1 and CDR2 (germline): MGHDK, SYGVNS. Between the trimmed V and J ends, which lost 5 bases and 5 bases, there was a span of 16 bases. This CDR3 comprises 14 residues. CDR3 in DNA: TGTGCCAGCAGTTTACAGGGTCTCCCTGACGAGCAGTACTTC. Its protein is CASSLQGLPDEQYF.

This chain uses TRBV6-6 with TRBJ2-2; the match to TRBD2 covers 8 bases. This CDR3 has 16 residues. V was pared by 5 bases and J by 3 bases, with 8 bases of the junction left unmatched. CDR1 MNHNY and CDR2 SVGAGI come from the germline V gene (reference sequence). This CDR3 reads CASSILWRGDTGELFF. The CDR3 bases are TGTGCCAGCAGTATCCTCTGGCGGGGGGACACCGGGGAGCTGTTTTTT.

The genes are TRBV2 and TRBJ1-2; D not certain. The CDR3 extends over 14 amino acids. Looked up from germline, CDR1 is SNHLY and CDR2 is FYNNEI. Trimming stripped 5 bases from V and 3 bases from J, with 13 bases between. The CDR3, as DNA: TGTGCCAGCAGTCTTTTTCGGGGAGACTATGGCTACACCTTC. Its protein product is CASSLFRGDYGYTF.

The chain has TRBV28 and TRBJ2-5; 7 nucleotides agree with TRBD1. Germline CDR1 reads MDHEN; CDR2 reads SYDVKM. The CDR3 has 13 residues. Trimming took 6 bases from V and 5 from J; bases not matched to a gene: 6. In DNA, the CDR3 is TGTGCCAGCAGACTAGGGGGCGCGGAGACCCAGTACTTC. Its translation is CASRLGGAETQYF.

The V and J genes are TRBV11-1 and TRBJ2-1, with D possibly being TRBD2 (6 bases). The germline V gene has CDR1 SGHAT and CDR2 FQDESV (reference sequence). The CDR3 is 13 residues long. Trimming left V 6 bases short and J 5 bases short, with 11 bases between. CDR3 sequence reads: CASSQGLHNEQFF. CDR3 nucleotides: TGTGCCAGCAGTCAGGGACTCCACAATGAGCAGTTCTTC.

The V call is TRBV7-2, the J call TRBJ2-7, with TRBD1 matching 8 bases. J lost 7 bases, V lost 5 bases, and 19 bases had no gene match. The CDR3 length is 17 residues. Germline V gene lookup returns CDR1 SGHTA and CDR2 FQGNSA. CDR3 DNA sequence: TGTGCCAGCAGCGTAGGACAGGGTGGAGGGCCTAGTGAAGAGCAGTACTTC. Encoded protein: CASSVGQGGGPSEEQYF.

The chain couples TRBV16 to TRBJ2-1; D is unclear. The CDR3 length is 16 residues. V dropped 3 bases and J dropped 5 bases, with 17 bases sitting between them. Germline CDR1 KGHSY, CDR2 FQNENV. The CDR3, as DNA: TGTGCCAGCAGCCATGGTCCGAGCCGCCCCGACAATGAGCAGTTCTTC. This sequence encodes CASSHGPSRPDNEQFF.

This chain links TRBV7-9 with TRBJ2-7; TRBD2 matches at 10 bases. CDR3 length: 15 amino acids. Germline assignment: CDR1 SEHNR and CDR2 FQNEAQ (reference sequence). Trimming cost V 5 bases and J 5 bases; bases outside gene matches: 9. The CDR3 protein is CASSDQRGGTHEQYF. Here the CDR3 DNA reads TGTGCCAGCAGCGATCAGCGGGGGGGCACCCACGAGCAGTACTTC.

The chain uses TRBV18 and TRBJ2-5; D possibly corresponds to TRBD2 (6 bases). CDR3 length: 13 residues. V lost 3 bases to trimming and J lost 4 bases, with 9 bases between them. Germline lookup yields CDR1 KGHSH and CDR2 LQKENI. CDR3 DNA: TGTGCCAGCTCACCGCGGGGTGGAGAGACCCAGTACTTC. This gives the protein CASSPRGGETQYF.